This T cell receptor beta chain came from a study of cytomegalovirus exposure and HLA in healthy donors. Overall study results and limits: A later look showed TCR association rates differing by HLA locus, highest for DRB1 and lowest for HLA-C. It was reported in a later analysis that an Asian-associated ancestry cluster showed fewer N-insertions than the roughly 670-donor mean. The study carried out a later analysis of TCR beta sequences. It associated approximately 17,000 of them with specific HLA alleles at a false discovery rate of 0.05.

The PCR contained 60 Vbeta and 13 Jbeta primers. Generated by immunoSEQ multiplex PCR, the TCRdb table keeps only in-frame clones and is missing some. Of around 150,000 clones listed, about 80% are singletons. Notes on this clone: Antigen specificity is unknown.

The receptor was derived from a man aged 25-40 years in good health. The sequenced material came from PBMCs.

DNA of the CDR3: TGTGCCAGCAGCGGGGTAGGTAGCCCGGGCGGGGAGACCCAGTACTTC. It translates to CASSGVGSPGGETQYF. J is TRBJ2-5 and V is TRBV27, with D perhaps TRBD2 (5 bases). This CDR3 has 16 amino acids. Germline lookup yields CDR1 MNHEY and CDR2 SMNVEV (reference sequence). V was pared by 6 bases and J by 5 bases, with 22 bases between.